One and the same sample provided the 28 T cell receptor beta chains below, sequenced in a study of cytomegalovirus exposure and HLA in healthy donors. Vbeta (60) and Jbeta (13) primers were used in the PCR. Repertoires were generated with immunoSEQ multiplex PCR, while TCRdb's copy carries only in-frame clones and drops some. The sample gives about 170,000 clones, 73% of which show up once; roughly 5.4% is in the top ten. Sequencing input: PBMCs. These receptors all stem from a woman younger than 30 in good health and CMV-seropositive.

This CDR3 is CASTGLINEKLFF. As DNA, the CDR3 is TGTGCCAGCACGGGGTTGATTAATGAAAAACTGTTTTTT. The rearrangement joins TRBV2 to TRBJ1-4, with unresolved D. The length of the CDR3 is 13 residues. Trimming removed 7 bases at V and 4 bases at J, with 10 bases between. Germline loops: CDR1 SNHLY, CDR2 FYNNEI.

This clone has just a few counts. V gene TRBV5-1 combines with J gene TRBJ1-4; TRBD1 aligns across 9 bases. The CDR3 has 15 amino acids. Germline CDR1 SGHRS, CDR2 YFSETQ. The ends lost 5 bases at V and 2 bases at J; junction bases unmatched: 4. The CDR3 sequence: CASRVQGATNEKLFF. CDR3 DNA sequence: TGCGCCAGCAGGGTACAGGGGGCGACTAATGAAAAACTGTTTTTT.

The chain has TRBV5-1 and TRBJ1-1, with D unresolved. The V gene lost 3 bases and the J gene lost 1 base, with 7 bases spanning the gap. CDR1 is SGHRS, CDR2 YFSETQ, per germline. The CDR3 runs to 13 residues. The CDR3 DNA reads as TGCGCCAGCAGCTCCGACTGGAACACTGAAGCTTTCTTT. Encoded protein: CASSSDWNTEAFF.

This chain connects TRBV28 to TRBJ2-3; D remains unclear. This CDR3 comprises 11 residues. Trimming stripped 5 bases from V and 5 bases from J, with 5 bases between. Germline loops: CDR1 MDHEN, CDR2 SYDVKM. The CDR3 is CASSNGDTQYF. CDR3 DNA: TGTGCCAGCAGTAACGGAGATACGCAGTATTTT.

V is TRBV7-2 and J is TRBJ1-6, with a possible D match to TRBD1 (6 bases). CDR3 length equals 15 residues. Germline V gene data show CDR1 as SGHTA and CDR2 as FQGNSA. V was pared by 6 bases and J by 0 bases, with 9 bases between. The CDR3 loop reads CASRLQGSYNSPLHF. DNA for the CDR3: TGTGCCAGCAGGTTACAGGGCTCCTATAATTCACCCCTCCACTTT.

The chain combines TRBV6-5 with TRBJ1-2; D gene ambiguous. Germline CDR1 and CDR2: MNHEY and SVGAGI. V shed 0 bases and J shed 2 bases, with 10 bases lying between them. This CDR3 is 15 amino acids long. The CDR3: CASSYSTAANYGYTF. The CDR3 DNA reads TGTGCCAGCAGTTACTCGACGGCAGCGAACTATGGCTACACCTTC.

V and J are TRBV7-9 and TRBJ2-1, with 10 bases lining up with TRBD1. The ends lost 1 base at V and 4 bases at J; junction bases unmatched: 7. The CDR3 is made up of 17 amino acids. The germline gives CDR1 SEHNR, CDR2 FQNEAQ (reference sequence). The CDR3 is CASSLVPAGQGYNEQFF. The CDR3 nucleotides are TGTGCCAGCAGCTTAGTACCGGCGGGACAGGGGTACAATGAGCAGTTCTTC.

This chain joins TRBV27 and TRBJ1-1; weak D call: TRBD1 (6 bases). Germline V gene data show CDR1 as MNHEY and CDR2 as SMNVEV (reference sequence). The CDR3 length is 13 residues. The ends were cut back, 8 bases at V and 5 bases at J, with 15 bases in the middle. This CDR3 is CASRSGGRTEAFF. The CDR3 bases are TGTGCCAGCCGAAGCGGGGGGCGGACTGAAGCTTTCTTT.

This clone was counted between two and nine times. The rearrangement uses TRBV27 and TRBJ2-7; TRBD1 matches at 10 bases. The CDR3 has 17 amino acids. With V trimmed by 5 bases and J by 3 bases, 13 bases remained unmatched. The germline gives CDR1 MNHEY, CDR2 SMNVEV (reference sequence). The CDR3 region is CASSTRRTGGSFYEQYF. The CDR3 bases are TGTGCCAGCAGTACGCGGCGGACAGGGGGTAGTTTCTACGAGCAGTACTTC.

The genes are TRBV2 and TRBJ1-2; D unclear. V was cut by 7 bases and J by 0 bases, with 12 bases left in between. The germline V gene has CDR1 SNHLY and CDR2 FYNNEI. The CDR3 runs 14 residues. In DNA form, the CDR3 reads TGTGCCAGCAAAACGATAGCCGCTAACTATGGCTACACCTTC. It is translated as CASKTIAANYGYTF.

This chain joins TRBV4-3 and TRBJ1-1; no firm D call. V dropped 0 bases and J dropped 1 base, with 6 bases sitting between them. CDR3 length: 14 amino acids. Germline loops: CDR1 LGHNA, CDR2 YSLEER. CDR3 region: CASSQDHTNTEAFF. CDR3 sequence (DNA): TGCGCCAGCAGCCAAGATCACACGAACACTGAAGCTTTCTTT.

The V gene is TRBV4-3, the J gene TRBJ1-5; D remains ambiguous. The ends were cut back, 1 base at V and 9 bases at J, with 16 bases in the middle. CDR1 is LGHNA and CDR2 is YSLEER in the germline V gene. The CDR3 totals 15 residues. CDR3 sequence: CASSQGLRSGRPQHF. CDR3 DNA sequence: TGCGCCAGCAGCCAAGGTTTGAGGAGCGGACGGCCCCAGCATTTT.

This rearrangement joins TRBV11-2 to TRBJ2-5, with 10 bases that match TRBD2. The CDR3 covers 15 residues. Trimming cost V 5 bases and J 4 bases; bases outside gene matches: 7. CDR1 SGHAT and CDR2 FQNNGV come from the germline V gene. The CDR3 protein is CASSLISGGPETQYF. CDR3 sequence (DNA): TGTGCCAGCAGCCTAATTAGCGGGGGGCCAGAGACCCAGTACTTC.

CDR3 nucleotides: TGTGCCATCAGTGAGTCAGTTAACAGGGGCCGAAACACTGAAGCTTTCTTT. Protein: CAISESVNRGRNTEAFF. This chain joins TRBV10-3 and TRBJ1-1, with 7 bases lining up with TRBD1. The CDR3 spans 17 residues. Per germline, CDR1 ENHRY and CDR2 SYGVKD. J was trimmed by 2 bases and V by 0 bases; bases with no gene match: 9.

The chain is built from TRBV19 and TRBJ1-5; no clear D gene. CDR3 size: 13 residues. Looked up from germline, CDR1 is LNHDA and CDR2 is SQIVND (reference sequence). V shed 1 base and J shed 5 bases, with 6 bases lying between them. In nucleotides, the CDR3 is TGTGCCAGTAGTATAGTGGCCGATCAGCCCCAGCATTTT. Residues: CASSIVADQPQHF.

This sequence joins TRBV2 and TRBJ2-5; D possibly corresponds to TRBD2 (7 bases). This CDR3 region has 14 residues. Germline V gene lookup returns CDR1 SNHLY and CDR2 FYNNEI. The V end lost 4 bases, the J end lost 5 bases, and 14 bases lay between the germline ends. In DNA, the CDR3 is TGTGCCAGCAGTGTCGGGGGGCTGGGGGAGACCCAGTACTTC. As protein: CASSVGGLGETQYF.

Here the CDR3 reads CAWSLRQGNTEAFF. As DNA, the CDR3 is TGTGCCTGGAGTCTAAGACAGGGGAACACTGAAGCTTTCTTT. The V and J genes are TRBV30 and TRBJ1-1; TRBD1 matches 7 bases. The V gene end was trimmed by 2 bases and the J gene end by 1 base; junction bases not matched to a gene: 4. In germline, CDR1 is GTSNPN, CDR2 SVGIG (reference sequence). This CDR3 contains 14 residues.

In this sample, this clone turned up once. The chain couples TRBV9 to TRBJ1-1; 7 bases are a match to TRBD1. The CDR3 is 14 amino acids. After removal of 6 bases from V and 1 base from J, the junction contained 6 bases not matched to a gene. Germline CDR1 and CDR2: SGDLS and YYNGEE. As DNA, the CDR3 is TGTGCCAGCACCCAGACAGGGACGAACACTGAAGCTTTCTTT. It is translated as CASTQTGTNTEAFF.

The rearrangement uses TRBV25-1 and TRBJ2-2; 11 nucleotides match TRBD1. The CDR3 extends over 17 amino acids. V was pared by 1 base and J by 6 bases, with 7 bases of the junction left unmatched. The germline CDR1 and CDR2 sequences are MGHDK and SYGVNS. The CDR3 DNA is TGTGCCAGCAGTGAATCTCCGGGACAGGGGGGACCCGGGGAGCTGTTTTTT. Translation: CASSESPGQGGPGELFF.

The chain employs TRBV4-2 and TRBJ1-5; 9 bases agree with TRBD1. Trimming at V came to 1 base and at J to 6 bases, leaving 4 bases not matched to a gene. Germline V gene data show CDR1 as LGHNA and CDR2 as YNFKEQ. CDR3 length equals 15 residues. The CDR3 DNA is TGTGCCAGCAGCCAAGTCACAGGGGGCGGTCAGCCCCAGCATTTT. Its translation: CASSQVTGGGQPQHF.

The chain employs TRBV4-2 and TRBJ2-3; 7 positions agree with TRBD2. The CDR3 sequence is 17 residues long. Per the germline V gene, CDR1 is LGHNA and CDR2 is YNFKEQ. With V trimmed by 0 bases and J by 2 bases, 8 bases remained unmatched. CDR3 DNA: TGTGCCAGCAGCCAAGAAGGACGTGGGGGGGTCACAGATACGCAGTATTTT. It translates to CASSQEGRGGVTDTQYF.

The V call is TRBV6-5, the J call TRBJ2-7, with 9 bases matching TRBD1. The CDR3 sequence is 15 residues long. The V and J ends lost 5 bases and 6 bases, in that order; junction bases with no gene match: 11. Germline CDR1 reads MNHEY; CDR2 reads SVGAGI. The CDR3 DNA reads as TGTGCCAGCAGTACGTTGGACAGGGGTTCAGGCGAGCAGTACTTC. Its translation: CASSTLDRGSGEQYF.

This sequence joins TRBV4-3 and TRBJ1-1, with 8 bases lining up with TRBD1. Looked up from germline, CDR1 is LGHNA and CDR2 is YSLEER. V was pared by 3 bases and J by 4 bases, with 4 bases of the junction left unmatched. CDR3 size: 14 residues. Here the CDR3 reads CASSHGQGFTEAFF. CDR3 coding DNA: TGCGCCAGCAGCCATGGACAGGGTTTCACTGAAGCTTTCTTT.

The CDR3 DNA reads TGTGCCTGGAGCCCCGGGACCGGGGAGCTGTTTTTT. It yields the protein CAWSPGTGELFF. This sequence joins TRBV30 and TRBJ2-2; D not resolved. With 3 bases removed from V and 5 bases from J, the gap between germline ends came to 7 bases. The germline V gene encodes CDR1 GTSNPN and CDR2 SVGIG (reference sequence). This CDR3 is 12 amino acids long.

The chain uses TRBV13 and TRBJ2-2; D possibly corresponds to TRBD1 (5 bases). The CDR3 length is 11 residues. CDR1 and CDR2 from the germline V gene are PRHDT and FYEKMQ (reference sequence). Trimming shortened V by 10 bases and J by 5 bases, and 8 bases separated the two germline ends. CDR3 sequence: CATQGTGELFF. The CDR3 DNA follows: TGTGCCACCCAGGGTACCGGGGAGCTGTTTTTT.

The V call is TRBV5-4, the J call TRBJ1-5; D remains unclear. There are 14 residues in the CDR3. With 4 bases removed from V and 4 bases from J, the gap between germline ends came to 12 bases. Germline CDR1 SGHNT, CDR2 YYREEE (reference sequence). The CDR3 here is CASSIGVGNQPQHF. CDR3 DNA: TGTGCCAGCAGCATCGGGGTGGGTAATCAGCCCCAGCATTTT.

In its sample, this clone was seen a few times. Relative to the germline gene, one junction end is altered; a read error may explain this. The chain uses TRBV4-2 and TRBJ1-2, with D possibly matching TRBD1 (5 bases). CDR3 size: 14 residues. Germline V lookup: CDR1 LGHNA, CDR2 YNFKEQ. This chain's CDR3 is CASSEDGGDYGYTF. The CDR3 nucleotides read TGTGCCAGCAGCGAAGACGGAGGGGACTATGGCTACACCTTC.

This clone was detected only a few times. CDR3 in amino acids: CASSQDGGTEAFF. The CDR3 DNA follows: TGCGCCAGCAGCCAAGATGGGGGGACTGAAGCTTTCTTT. The chain has TRBV4-3 and TRBJ1-1, with a tentative D call TRBD1 (5 bases). This CDR3 comprises 13 residues. The ends were cut back, 0 bases at V and 5 bases at J, with 7 bases in the middle. CDR1 LGHNA and CDR2 YSLEER come from the germline V gene.